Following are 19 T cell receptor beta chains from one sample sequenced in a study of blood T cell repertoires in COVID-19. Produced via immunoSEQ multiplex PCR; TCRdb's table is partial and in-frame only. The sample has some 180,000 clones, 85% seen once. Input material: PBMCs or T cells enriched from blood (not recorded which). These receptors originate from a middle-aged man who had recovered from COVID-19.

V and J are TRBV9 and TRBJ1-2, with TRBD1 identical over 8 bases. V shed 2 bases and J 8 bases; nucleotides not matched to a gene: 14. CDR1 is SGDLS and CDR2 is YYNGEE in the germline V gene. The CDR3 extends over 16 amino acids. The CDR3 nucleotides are TGTGCCAGCAGCGTTGCGGACAGGGCGGCAAAGGACGGCTACACCTTC. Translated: CASSVADRAAKDGYTF.

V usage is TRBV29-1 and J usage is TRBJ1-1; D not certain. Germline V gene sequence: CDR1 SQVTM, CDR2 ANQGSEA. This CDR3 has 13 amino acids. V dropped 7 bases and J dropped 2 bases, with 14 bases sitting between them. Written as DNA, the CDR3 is TGCAGCGCTATCGCCGGGAGTAACACTGAAGCTTTCTTT. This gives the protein CSAIAGSNTEAFF.

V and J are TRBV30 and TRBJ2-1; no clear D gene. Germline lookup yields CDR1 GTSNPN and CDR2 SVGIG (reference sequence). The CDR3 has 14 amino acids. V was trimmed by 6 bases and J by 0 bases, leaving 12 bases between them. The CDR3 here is CACLPRSSYNEQFF. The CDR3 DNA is TGTGCCTGCCTCCCCCGGAGCTCCTACAATGAGCAGTTCTTC.

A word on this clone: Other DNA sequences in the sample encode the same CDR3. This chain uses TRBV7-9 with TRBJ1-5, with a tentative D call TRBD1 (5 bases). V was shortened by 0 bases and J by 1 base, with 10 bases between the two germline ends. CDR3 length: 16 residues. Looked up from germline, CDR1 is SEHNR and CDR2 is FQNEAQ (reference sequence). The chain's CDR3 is CASSLALGGSNQPQHF. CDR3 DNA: TGTGCCAGCAGCTTAGCACTGGGGGGAAGCAATCAGCCCCAGCATTTT.

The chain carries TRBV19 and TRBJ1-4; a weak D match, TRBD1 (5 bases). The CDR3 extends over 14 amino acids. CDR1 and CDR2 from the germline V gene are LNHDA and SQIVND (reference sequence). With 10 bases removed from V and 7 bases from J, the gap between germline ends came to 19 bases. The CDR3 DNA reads TGTGCCACCAACACAATCGGGGGGAGTGAAAAACTGTTTTTT. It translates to CATNTIGGSEKLFF.

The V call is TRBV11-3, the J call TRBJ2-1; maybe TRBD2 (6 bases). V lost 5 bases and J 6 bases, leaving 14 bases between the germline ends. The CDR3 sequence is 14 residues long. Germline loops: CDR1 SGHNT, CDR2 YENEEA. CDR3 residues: CASSLRDSGNEQFF. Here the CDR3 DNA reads TGTGCCAGCAGCCTCAGGGACTCCGGCAATGAGCAGTTCTTC.

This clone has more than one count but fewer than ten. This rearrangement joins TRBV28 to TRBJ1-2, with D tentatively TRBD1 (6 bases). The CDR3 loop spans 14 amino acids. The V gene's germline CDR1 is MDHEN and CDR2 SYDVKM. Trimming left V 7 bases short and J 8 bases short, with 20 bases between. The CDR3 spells CASTDGGPASGYTF. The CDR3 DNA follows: TGTGCCAGCACGGACGGGGGGCCCGCGTCGGGCTACACCTTC.

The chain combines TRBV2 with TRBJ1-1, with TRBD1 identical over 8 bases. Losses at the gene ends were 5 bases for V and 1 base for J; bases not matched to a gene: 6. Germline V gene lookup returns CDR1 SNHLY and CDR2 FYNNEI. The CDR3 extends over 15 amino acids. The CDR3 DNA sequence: TGTGCCAGCAGTCAAGAGACAGGGGCGAACACTGAAGCTTTCTTT. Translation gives CASSQETGANTEAFF.

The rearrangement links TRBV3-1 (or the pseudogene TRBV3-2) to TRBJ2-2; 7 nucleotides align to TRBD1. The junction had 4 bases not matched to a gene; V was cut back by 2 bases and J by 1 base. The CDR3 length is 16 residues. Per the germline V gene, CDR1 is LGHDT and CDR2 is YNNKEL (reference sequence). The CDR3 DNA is TGTGCCAGCAGCCAACGGGGACAGCTGAACACCGGGGAGCTGTTTTTT. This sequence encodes CASSQRGQLNTGELFF.

The CDR3 here is CASSLGGGNTEAFF. The CDR3 DNA is TGTGCCAGCAGCTTAGGCGGGGGGAACACTGAAGCTTTCTTT. This chain connects TRBV7-9 to TRBJ1-1; D is possibly TRBD1 (5 bases). Germline values: CDR1 SEHNR, CDR2 FQNEAQ (reference sequence). The V end lost 1 base, the J end lost 1 base, and 7 bases lay between the germline ends. This CDR3 has 14 amino acids.

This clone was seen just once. This CDR3 reads CASSERTGNTEAFF. CDR3 DNA: TGTGCCAGCAGTGAAAGGACAGGGAACACTGAAGCTTTCTTT. This chain links TRBV2 with TRBJ1-1, with 7 bases that match TRBD1. The trim removed 2 bases at V and 1 base at J, leaving 1 base unmatched. Germline V gene data show CDR1 as SNHLY and CDR2 as FYNNEI. This CDR3 has 14 amino acids.

The CDR3 region is CASGLSREAFF. DNA for the CDR3: TGTGCTAGTGGTTTATCGCGGGAAGCTTTCTTT. This sequence joins TRBV12-5 and TRBJ1-1; D unresolved. The CDR3 consists of 11 residues. Between the trimmed V and J ends, which lost 3 bases and 8 bases, there was a span of 7 bases. The germline CDR1 and CDR2 sequences are LGHNT and FRNRAP.

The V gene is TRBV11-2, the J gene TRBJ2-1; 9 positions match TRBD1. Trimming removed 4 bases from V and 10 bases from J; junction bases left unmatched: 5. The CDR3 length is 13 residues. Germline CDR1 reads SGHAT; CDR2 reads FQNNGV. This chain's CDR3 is CASSSGTGREQFF. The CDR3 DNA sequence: TGTGCCAGCAGCTCCGGGACAGGGCGGGAGCAGTTCTTC.

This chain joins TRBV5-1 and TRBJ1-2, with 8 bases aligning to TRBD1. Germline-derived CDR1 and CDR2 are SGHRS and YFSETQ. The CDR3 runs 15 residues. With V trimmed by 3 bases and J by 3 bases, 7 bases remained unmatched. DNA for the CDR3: TGCGCCAGCAGCTCCGGACAGGGTAGCTACTATGGCTACACCTTC. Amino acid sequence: CASSSGQGSYYGYTF.

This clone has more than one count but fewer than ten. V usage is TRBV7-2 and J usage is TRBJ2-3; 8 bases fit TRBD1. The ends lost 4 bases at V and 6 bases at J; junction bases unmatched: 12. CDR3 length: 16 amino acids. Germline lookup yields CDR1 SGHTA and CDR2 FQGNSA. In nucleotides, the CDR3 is TGTGCCAGCAGCTCACAGGGGGGACAGGTCGGCGATACGCAGTATTTT. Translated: CASSSQGGQVGDTQYF.

CDR3 nucleotide sequence: TGTGCCAGCAGCCAGACGGACAGCCAGAATTCACCCCTCCACTTT. Encoded protein: CASSQTDSQNSPLHF. V gene TRBV14 combines with J gene TRBJ1-6, with D maybe TRBD1 (6 bases). V was clipped by 3 bases and J by 7 bases, with 13 bases between them. Germline V CDR1 and CDR2: SGHDN, FVKESK. The CDR3 is 15 amino acids.

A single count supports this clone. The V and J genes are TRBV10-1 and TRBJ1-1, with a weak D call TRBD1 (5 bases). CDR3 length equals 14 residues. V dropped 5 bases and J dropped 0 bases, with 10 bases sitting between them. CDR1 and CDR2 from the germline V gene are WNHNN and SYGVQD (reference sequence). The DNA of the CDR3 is TGCGCCAGCAGTCCGGACAACATGAACACTGAAGCTTTCTTT. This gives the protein CASSPDNMNTEAFF.

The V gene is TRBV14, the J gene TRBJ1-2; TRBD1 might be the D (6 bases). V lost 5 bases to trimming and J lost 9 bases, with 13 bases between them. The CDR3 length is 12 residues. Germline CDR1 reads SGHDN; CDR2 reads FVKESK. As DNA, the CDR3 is TGTGCCAGCAGCTACGACAGGTGGAGCTACACCTTC. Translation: CASSYDRWSYTF.

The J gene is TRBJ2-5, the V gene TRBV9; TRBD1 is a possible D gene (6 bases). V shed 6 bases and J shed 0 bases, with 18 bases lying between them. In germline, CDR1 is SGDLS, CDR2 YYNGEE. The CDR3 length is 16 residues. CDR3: CASNLDGAGDQETQYF. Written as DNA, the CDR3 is TGTGCCAGCAACTTAGATGGGGCAGGGGACCAAGAGACCCAGTACTTC.